This T cell receptor (beta chain) was identified during a study of beta chain features in type 1 diabetes. This clone was seen only a few times. The CDR3 contains 15 residues. CDR1 and CDR2 (germline): MNHEY, SVGAGI. V dropped 0 bases and J dropped 5 bases, with 11 bases sitting between them. Expressed TCRB transcripts got sequenced, as all isolated RNA was reverse transcribed. Measured with immunoSEQ multiplex PCR; TCRdb has only the in-frame clones, and not every one. This sample carries about 410,000 clones, roughly 13% of them seen once, and the ten largest clones take roughly 0.035%. The receptor comes from a man aged 25-45 years in good health. Sequencing was performed on naive CD4+ T cells from blood. The rearrangement uses TRBV6-5 and TRBJ1-5, with D uncertain. The CDR3 nucleotides read TGTGCCAGCAGTTACTCGGGTTTTGGGGATCAGCCCCAGCATTTT. Translation gives CASSYSGFGDQPQHF.